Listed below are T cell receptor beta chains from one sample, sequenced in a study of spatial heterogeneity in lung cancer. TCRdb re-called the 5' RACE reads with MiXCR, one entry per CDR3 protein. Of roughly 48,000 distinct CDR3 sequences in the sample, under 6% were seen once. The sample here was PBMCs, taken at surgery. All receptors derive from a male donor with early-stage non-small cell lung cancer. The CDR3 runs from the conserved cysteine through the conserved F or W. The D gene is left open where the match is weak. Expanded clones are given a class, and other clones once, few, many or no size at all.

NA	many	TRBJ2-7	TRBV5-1	TGCGCCAGCAGCTCGCAGAACGGTCTCTACGAGCAGTACTTC	CASSSQNGLYEQYF
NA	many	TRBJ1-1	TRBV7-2	TGTGCCAGCAGACGTCAGGGACGCGCTGAAGCTTTCTTT	CASRRQGRAEAFF
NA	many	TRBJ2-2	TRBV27	TGTGCCAGCAGTCTACGGGGAAGGGTGGACACCGGGGAGCTGTTTTTT	CASSLRGRVDTGELFF
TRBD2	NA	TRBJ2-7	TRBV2	TGTGCCAGCAGGCCGGGACTAGCTTTATACGAGCAGTACTTC	CASRPGLALYEQYF
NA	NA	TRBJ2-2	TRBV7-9	TGTGCCAGCAGCCCCACAGGGTTTACCGGGGAGCTGTTTTTT	CASSPTGFTGELFF
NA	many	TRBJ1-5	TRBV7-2	TGTGCCAGCAGCGGGGACCCAAATCAGCCCCAGCATTTT	CASSGDPNQPQHF
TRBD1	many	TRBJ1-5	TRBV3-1	TGTGCCAGCAGCCGCACAGGGGGCGATCAGCCCCAGCATTTT	CASSRTGGDQPQHF
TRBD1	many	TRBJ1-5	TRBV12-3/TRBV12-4	TGTGCCAGCAGGGGGGGAGGACAGGGCAATCAGCCCCAGCATTTT	CASRGGGQGNQPQHF
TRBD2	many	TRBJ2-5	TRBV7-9	TGTGCCAGCAGCCTCACTAGCGGGACAGAGACCCAGTACTTC	CASSLTSGTETQYF
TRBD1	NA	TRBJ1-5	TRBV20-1	TGCAGTGCTCCCCTCCTGGACAGGGCGGGTCAGCCCCAGCATTTT	CSAPLLDRAGQPQHF
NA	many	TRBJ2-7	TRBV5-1	TGCGCCAGCAGCTTTGACTCTGCCTACGAGCAGTACTTC	CASSFDSAYEQYF
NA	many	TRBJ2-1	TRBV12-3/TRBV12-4	TGTGCCAGCAGTACCGACTTGGGCAATGAGCAGTTCTTC	CASSTDLGNEQFF
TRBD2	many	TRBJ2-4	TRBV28	TGTGCCAGCAGTAACCAGCGGGGACGTGAACAAATTTTAGCCAAAAACATTCAGTACTTC	CASSNQRGREQILAKNIQYF
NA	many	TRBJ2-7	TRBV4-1	TGCGCCAGCAGCTTTGACGGTAACGAGCAGTACTTC	CASSFDGNEQYF
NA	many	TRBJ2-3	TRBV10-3	TGTGCCATCAGTGAAAGGGATACGCAGTATTTT	CAISERDTQYF
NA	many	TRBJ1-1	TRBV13	TGTGCCAGCAGCTCCCTTCGGCAGGGTGAAGCTTTCTTT	CASSSLRQGEAFF
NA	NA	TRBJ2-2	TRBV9	TGTGCCAGCAGCCCACGTGGGACGGGGCCGGGGGAGCTGTTTTTT	CASSPRGTGPGELFF
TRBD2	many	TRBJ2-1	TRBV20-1	TGCAGTGCTCACGGGACTAGCGAGTACAATGAGCAGTTCTTC	CSAHGTSEYNEQFF
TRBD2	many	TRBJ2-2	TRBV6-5	TGTGCCAGCAGTTACTCTAGGCTAGCGGGAGACACCGGGGAGCTGTTTTTT	CASSYSRLAGDTGELFF
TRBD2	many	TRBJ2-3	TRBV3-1	TGTGCCAGCAGCTACGGACTAGCGGGTCGGAGGACAGATACGCAGTATTTT	CASSYGLAGRRTDTQYF